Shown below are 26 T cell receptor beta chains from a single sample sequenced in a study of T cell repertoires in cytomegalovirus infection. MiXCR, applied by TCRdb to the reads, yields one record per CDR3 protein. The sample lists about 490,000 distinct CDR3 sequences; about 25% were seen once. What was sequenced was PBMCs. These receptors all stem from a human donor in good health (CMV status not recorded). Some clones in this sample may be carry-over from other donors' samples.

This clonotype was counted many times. CDR3 loop: CASSLVGGGGTEAFF. The DNA for the CDR3 is TGTGCCAGCAGCTTAGTGGGCGGAGGGGGGACTGAAGCTTTCTTT. The chain carries TRBV7-2 and TRBJ1-1, with D maybe TRBD1 (6 bases). Germline CDR1 and CDR2: SGHTA and FQGNSA. The CDR3 runs 15 residues. V was clipped by 1 base and J by 5 bases, with 14 bases between them.

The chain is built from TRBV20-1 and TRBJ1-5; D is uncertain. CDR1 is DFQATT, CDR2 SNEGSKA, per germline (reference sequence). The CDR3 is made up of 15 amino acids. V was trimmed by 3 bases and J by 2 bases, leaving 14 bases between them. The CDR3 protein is CSARVVGFGNQPQHF. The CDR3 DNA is TGCAGTGCTAGGGTCGTGGGATTTGGCAATCAGCCCCAGCATTTT.

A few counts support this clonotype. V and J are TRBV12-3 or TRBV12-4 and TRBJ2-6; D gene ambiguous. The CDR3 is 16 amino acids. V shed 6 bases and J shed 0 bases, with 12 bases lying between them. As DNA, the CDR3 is TGTGCCAGCAGCCCTTTTGACCGCTCTGGGGCCAACGTCCTGACTTTC. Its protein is CASSPFDRSGANVLTF.

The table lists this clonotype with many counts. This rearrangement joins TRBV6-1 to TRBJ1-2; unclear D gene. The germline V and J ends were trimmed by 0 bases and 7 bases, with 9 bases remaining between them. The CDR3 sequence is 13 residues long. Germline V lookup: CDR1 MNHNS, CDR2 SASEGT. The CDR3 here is CASSEAAYLGYTF. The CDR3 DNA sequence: TGTGCCAGCAGTGAAGCGGCATACCTTGGCTACACCTTC.

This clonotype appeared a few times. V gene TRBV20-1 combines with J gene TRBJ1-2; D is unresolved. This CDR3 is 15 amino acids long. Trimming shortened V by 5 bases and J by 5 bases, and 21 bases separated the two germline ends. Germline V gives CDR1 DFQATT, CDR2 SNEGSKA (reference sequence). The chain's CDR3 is CSAEDWGEGRYGYTF. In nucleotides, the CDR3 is TGCAGTGCTGAAGATTGGGGTGAAGGGCGGTATGGCTACACCTTC.

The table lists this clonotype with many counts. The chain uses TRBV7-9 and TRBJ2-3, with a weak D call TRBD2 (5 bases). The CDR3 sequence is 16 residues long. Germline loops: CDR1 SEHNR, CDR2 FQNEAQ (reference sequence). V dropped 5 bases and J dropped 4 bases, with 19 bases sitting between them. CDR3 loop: CASSHKSREYPDTQYF. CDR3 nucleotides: TGTGCCAGCAGCCACAAATCGAGGGAGTATCCAGATACGCAGTATTTT.

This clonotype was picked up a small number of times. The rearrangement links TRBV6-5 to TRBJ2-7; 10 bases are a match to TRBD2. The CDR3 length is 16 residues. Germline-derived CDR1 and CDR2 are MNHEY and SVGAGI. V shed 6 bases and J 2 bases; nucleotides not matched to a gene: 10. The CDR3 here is CASSSPGLANPYEQYF. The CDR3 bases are TGTGCCAGCAGCTCTCCGGGACTAGCGAACCCCTACGAGCAGTACTTC.

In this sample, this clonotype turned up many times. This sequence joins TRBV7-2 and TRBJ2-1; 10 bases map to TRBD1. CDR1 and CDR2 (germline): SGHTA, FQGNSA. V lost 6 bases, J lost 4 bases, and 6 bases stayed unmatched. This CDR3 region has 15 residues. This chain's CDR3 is CASSSDRGKYNEQFF. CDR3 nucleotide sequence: TGTGCCAGCAGTTCGGACAGGGGGAAATACAATGAGCAGTTCTTC. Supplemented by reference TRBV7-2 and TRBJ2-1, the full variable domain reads GAGVSQSPSNKVTEKGKDVELRCDPISGHTALYWYRQSLGQGLEFLIYFQGNSAPDKSGLPSDRFSAERTGGSVSTLTIQRTQQEDSAVYLCASSSDRGKYNEQFFGPGTRLTVL.

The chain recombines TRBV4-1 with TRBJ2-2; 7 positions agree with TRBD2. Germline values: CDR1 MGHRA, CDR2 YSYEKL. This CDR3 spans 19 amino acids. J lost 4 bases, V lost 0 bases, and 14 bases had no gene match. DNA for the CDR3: TGCGCCAGCAGCCAAGATGGTGGGGCCCTAGCGGCTTTCACCGGGGAGCTGTTTTTT. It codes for CASSQDGGALAAFTGELFF.

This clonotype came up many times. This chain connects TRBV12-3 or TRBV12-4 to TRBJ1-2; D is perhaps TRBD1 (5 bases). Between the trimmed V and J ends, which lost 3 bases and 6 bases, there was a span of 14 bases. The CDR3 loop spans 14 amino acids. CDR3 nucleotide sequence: TGTGCCAGCAGTTTCCAGGGAGGTTACGATGGCTACACCTTC. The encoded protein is CASSFQGGYDGYTF.

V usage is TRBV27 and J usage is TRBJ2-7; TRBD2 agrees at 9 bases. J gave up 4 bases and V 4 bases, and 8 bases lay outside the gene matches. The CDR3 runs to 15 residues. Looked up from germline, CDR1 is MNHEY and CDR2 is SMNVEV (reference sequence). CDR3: CASSSLAGVGYEQYF. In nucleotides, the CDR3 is TGTGCCAGCAGTTCCTTAGCGGGAGTGGGTTACGAGCAGTACTTC.

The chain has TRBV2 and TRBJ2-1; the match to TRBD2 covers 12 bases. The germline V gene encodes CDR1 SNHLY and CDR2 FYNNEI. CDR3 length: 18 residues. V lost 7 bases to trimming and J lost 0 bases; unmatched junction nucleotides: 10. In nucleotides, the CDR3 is TGTGCCAGCAAATTTTGGGCTAGCGGGAGGGTCTCCTACAATGAGCAGTTCTTC. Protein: CASKFWASGRVSYNEQFF.

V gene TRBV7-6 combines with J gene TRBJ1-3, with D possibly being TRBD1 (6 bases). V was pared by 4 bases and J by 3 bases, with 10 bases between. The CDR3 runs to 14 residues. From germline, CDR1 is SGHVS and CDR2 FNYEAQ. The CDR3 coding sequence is TGTGCCAGCAGCTCCTGGGACATTGGAAACACCATATATTTT. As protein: CASSSWDIGNTIYF.

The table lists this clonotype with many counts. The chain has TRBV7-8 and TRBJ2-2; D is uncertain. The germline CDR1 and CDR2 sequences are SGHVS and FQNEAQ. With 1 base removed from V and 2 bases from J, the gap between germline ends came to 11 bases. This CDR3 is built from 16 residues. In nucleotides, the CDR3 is TGTGCCAGCAGCTTAGGGGTCGGACCAAACACCGGGGAGCTGTTTTTT. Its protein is CASSLGVGPNTGELFF. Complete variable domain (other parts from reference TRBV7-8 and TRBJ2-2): GAGVSQSPRYKVAKRGQDVALRCDPISGHVSLFWYQQALGQGPEFLTYFQNEAQLDKSGLPSDRFFAERPEGSVSTLKIQRTQQEDSAVYLCASSLGVGPNTGELFFGEGSRLTVL.

The CDR3, as DNA: TGTGCCAGCGAACCCCCCCGAAAAGAGACCCAGTACTTC. Its protein is CASEPPRKETQYF. The chain has TRBV6-8 and TRBJ2-5; D call uncertain. Germline V gene sequence: CDR1 MNHGY, CDR2 SAAAGT. This CDR3 is built from 13 residues. The ends were cut back, 8 bases at V and 3 bases at J, with 13 bases in the middle.

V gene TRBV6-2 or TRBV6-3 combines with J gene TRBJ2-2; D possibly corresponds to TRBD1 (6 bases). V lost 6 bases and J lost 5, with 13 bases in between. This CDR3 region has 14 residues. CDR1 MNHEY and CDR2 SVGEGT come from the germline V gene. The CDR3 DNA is TGTGCCAGCAGCTCTCACAGGGCTACCGGGGAGCTGTTTTTT. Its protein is CASSSHRATGELFF.

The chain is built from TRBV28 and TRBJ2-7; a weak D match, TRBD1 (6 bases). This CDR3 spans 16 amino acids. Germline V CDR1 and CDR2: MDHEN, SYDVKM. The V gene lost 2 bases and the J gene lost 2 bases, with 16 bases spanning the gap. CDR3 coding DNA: TGTGCCAGCAGTTTAAGGGGGTGGCCGCTAACCTACGAGCAGTACTTC. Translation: CASSLRGWPLTYEQYF.

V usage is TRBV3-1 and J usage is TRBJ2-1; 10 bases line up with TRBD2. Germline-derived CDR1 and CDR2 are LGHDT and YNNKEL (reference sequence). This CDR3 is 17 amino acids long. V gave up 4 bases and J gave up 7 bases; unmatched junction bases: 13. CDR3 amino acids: CASSPVWTSGGGNEQFF. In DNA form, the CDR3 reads TGTGCCAGCAGCCCCGTATGGACTAGCGGAGGGGGGAATGAGCAGTTCTTC.

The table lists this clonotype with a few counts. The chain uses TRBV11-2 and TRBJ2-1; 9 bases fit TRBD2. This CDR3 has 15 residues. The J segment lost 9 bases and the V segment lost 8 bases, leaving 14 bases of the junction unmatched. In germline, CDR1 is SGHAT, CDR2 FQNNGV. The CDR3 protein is CASGRGKREEGEQFF. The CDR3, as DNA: TGTGCCAGCGGAAGGGGGAAGCGGGAGGAAGGTGAGCAGTTCTTC. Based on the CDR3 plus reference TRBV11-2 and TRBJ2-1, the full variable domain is EAGVAQSPRYKIIEKRQSVAFWCNPISGHATLYWYQQILGQGPKLLIQFQNNGVVDDSQLPKDRFSAERLKGVDSTLKIQPAKLEDSAVYLCASGRGKREEGEQFFGPGTRLTVL.

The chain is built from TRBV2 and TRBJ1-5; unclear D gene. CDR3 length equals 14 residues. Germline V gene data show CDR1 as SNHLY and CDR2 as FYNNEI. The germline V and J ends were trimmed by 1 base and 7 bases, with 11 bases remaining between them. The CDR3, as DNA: TGTGCCAGCAGTGAAGTTAGGGCCGGGCAGCCCCAGCATTTT. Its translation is CASSEVRAGQPQHF.

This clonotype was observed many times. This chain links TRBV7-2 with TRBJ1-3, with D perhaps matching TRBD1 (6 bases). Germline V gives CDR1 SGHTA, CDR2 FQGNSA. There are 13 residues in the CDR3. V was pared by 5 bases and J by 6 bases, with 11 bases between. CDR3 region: CASSLGQINTIYF. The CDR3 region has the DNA TGTGCCAGCAGCCTCGGACAGATAAACACCATATATTTT.

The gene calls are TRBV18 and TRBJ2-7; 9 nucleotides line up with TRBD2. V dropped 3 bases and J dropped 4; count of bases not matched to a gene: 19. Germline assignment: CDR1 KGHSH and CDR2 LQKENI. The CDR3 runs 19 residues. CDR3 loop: CASSPRGLASGTHPYEQYV. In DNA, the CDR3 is TGTGCCAGCTCACCCCGAGGCCTGGCTAGCGGGACCCATCCTTACGAGCAGTACGTC.

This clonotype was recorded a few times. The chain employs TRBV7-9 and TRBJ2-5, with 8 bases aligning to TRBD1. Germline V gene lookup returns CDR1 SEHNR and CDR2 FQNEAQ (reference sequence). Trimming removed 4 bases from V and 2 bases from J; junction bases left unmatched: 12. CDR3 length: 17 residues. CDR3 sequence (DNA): TGTGCCAGCAGCTACTTACAGGGGGTATTGAGGCAAGAGACCCAGTACTTC. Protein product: CASSYLQGVLRQETQYF.

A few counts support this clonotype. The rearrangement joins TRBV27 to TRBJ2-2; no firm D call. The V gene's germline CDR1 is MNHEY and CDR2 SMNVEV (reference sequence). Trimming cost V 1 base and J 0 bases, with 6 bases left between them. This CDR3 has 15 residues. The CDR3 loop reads CASSLYPANTGELFF. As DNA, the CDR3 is TGTGCCAGCAGTTTATATCCAGCGAACACCGGGGAGCTGTTTTTT.

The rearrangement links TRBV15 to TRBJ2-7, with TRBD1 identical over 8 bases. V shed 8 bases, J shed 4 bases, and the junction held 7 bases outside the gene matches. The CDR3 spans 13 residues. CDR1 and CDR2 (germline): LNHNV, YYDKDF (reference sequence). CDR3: CATSEQGGYEQYV. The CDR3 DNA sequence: TGTGCCACCTCGGAACAGGGGGGTTACGAGCAGTACGTC.

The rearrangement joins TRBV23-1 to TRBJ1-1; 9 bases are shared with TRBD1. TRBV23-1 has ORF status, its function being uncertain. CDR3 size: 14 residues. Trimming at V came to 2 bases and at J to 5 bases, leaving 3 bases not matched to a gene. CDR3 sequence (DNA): TGCGCCAGCAGTCAAGGACAGGGGAAAACTGAAGCTTTCTTT. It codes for CASSQGQGKTEAFF.